The 3 T cell receptor beta chains reported below all come from one sample, sequenced in a study of technical replicates of blood from a handful of donors. The method was immunoSEQ multiplex PCR; TCRdb's version includes in-frame clones alone and lacks a portion of them. The sample consists of approximately 99,000 clones, about 96% of them appearing once. Sequencing used T cells isolated from PBMCs. These receptors all stem from a human donor in good health.

The genes are TRBV7-9 and TRBJ2-2; D uncertain. In germline, CDR1 is SEHNR, CDR2 FQNEAQ (reference sequence). CDR3 length equals 13 residues. Trimming removed 3 bases from V and 8 bases from J, with 10 bases in between. For the CDR3, the DNA is TGTGCCAGCAGCTTCGTTGGGCCGGGGGAGCTGTTTTTT. The encoded protein is CASSFVGPGELFF.

The chain carries TRBV11-2 and TRBJ2-2; 8 bases are a match to TRBD1. This CDR3 region has 16 residues. Germline CDR1 and CDR2: SGHAT and FQNNGV. The ends lost 6 bases at V and 1 base at J; junction bases unmatched: 7. The CDR3 loop is CASRKPGQVNTGELFF. CDR3 DNA sequence: TGTGCCAGCAGAAAACCGGGACAGGTGAACACCGGGGAGCTGTTTTTT.

V usage is TRBV5-1 and J usage is TRBJ2-3, with D possibly TRBD2 on 6 matching bases. Germline V lookup: CDR1 SGHRS, CDR2 YFSETQ. The length of the CDR3 is 17 residues. Trimming took 2 bases from V and 8 from J, leaving 24 bases between them. CDR3 amino acids: CASSFSDSSVRGGTQYF. DNA of the CDR3: TGCGCCAGCAGCTTCTCCGACTCCTCGGTCCGGGGAGGTACGCAGTATTTT.